This T cell receptor beta chain was captured by sequencing in a study of tumor and adjacent non-tumor tissue in lung cancer listed by TCRdb under 2018. Study-level background: Patients with adenocarcinoma (about twelve), squamous cell carcinoma (2) and small cell lung cancer (1) were included in the cohort. In total, sequencing yielded 125,075,908 productive TCRbeta reads, which works out to an average of about 4 million reads per sample. Among the approximately 15 patients, ages ranged from about 31 to 85 years, roughly ten were men and 5 were women, and disease was TNM stage I to III. TCRbeta CDR3 sequencing was performed on approximately 30 paired specimens, with one tumor sample and one normal lung sample collected per patient. Using bulk TCRbeta repertoires from 15 lung cancer patients, the study set lung tumor tissue side by side with matched distant non-tumor lung tissue.

Bulk unsorted tissue served as the source for RNA extraction, and RNA quality was assessed using a NanoDrop ND-1000 and an Agilent 2100. For the normal lung samples, distant non-tumor tissue was collected more than 3 cm away from the tumor edge. Donors were newly diagnosed lung cancer patients admitted for thoracic surgery in China between August and November 2014, without prior chemotherapy. Anyone who had undergone radiotherapy or chemotherapy before, or who had another cancer at the same time, was left out of the study. Surgical tissue pieces of about 1-2 cm3 were preserved in RNAlater solution and were kept at -80 degrees C until use. The library relied on multiplex PCR. Instrument on record: Illumina HiSeq 2500. TCRbeta libraries were constructed through three rounds of nested PCR with primers (Table S4) according to protocols adapted from ARM-PCR. PCR products of 200-500 bp were gel-excised and purified with the QIAquick gel extraction kit before sequencing. Per the source publication's procedure: Trimmomatic was used to clean the reads, FLASH merged the cleaned reads into complete CDR3 sequences, and MiTCR assigned the sequences to V(D)J germline segments. Clonal diversity was computed as the inverse Simpson's index with VDJtools. In-frame sequences lacking a premature stop codon were counted as productive reads. TCRdb ran its own pipeline on the public reads, namely fastp trimming at Q25 and MiXCR clone calling, and kept in-frame beta chains. Every CDR3 protein is listed once, alongside the most common genes and DNA of its rows. TCRdb, not the authors, supplied the V and J calls. A total of 60,000 or so distinct CDR3 sequences appear in this sample, around 61% of them only once. The ten largest make up around 29% of the sample.

A remark on this clonotype: There is no known antigen for this receptor. Given a much more abundant clone one base away, this may be a read error.

The full study reports these points: A significantly larger cumulative share of the repertoire was made up by the top 100 clones in normal lung than in tumor tissue. Only around 15 patients were included in the cohort, and the need for larger samples and more detailed clinical data was noted by the authors. Tumor tissue showed significantly higher TCR diversity (inverse Simpson) than normal lung tissue, at about 410 vs 180 (P = 0.0075, Mann-Whitney U test). Peripheral blood was not sequenced, so blood TCRbeta repertoires were not examined in the lung cancer patients of the study. The sequencing platform is not named in the methods, and unique molecular identifiers are not mentioned. TCR diversity was significantly higher in younger patients, and greater tumor TCR diversity was associated with shorter overall survival and shorter disease-free survival.

The germline V gene (reference sequence) sets CDR1 to MNHEY and CDR2 to SMNVEV. V ends up 7 bases short and J 1 base short, with an unmatched junction base count of 10. The CDR3 numbers 15 residues from cysteine through phenylalanine. CDR3 DNA only is kept here, 45 bases in frame from base 1. Material: distant non-tumor lung tissue. The chain was built from TRBV27 and TRBJ2-7, with 7 junctional bases fitting TRBD1. The receptor was derived from a man aged 70 or older with non-small cell lung cancer. The CDR3 protein sequence reads: CASNLGRQGSYEQYF. The base sequence is TGTGCCAGCAATCTCGGACGACAGGGTTCCTACGAGCAGTACTTC.